One and the same sample provided the 3 T cell receptor beta chains below, sequenced in a study of T cells in Graves' hyperthyroidism and ophthalmopathy. The source material, RNA transcripts, was used to amplify TCR beta CDR3 regions. Primed by the HTBI set, a first-round RT-PCR was run on the TCR CDR3. One entry per CDR3 protein, called by TCRdb with MiXCR from the multiplex PCR reads. The sample has approximately 400,000 distinct CDR3 sequences; around a sixth are singletons. Sample: blood. Source of these receptors: a woman between 18 and 30 years old with Graves' hyperthyroidism.

This clonotype was counted many times. The rearrangement joins TRBV2 to TRBJ2-2, with D possibly being TRBD2 (6 bases). Trimming stripped 10 bases from V and 2 bases from J, with 17 bases between. Germline CDR1 SNHLY, CDR2 FYNNEI. This CDR3 comprises 15 residues. The CDR3 spells CAILSREANTGELFF. The CDR3 DNA reads as TGTGCCATCCTCTCGCGGGAAGCCAACACCGGGGAGCTGTTTTTT.

This clonotype was seen ten or more times. The chain couples TRBV29-1 to TRBJ2-5; TRBD2 matches 9 bases. The CDR3 consists of 13 residues. Germline-derived CDR1 and CDR2 are SQVTM and ANQGSEA. With 8 bases clipped from V and 5 bases from J, the junction kept 9 bases outside the gene matches. This CDR3 is CSLRGSGGETQYF. The CDR3 coding sequence is TGCAGCCTAAGAGGGAGCGGGGGGGAGACCCAGTACTTC.

Many counts were recorded for this clonotype. The genes are TRBV28 and TRBJ1-2; D not resolved. Deletions cut 5 bases from V and 0 bases from J, with 13 bases between. In germline, CDR1 is MDHEN, CDR2 SYDVKM. The CDR3 contains 15 residues. In nucleotides, the CDR3 is TGTGCCAGCAGTGAAACAGCCCTGGCTAACTATGGCTACACCTTC. Amino acids: CASSETALANYGYTF.